The source of this T cell receptor (beta chain) is a study of Ad26.COV2.S vaccination and SARS-CoV-2 variants. Study-wide background: Ad26.COV2.S, an intramuscular injection, was given once or twice 56 days apart.

A remark on this clone: Its matching antigen is unknown.

The assay was immunoSEQ multiplex PCR, and TCRdb's table has in-frame clones only and misses some. The table shows roughly 400,000 clones, with 80% to 95% occurring only once. The study, taken as a whole, reports: Spike-specific TCR breadth ran higher among vaccine recipients than placebo recipients.

Treatment defined: approximately 18 received Ad26.COV2.S at low or high dose, single or two shots; about 5 received placebo; per-sample allocation not given. Day 63 after the first injection of vaccine or placebo was the sampling time. Germline values: CDR1 SGHAT, CDR2 FQNNGV. This CDR3 comprises 14 residues. Trimming removed 4 bases at V and 3 bases at J, with 12 bases between. The source was peripheral blood, collected in a trial of Ad26.COV2.S vaccine versus placebo. V is TRBV11-2 and J is TRBJ2-5; D could derive from TRBD1 or TRBD2 (5 bases each). The receptor comes from a person aged 18-60 years who received the Ad26.COV2.S COVID-19 vaccine or a placebo. The CDR3 reads CASSYLLGEETQYF. The CDR3 DNA is TGTGCCAGCAGCTACCTCCTGGGGGAAGAGACCCAGTACTTC.